This passage covers 9 T cell receptor beta chains from one sample sequenced in a study of beta chain features in type 1 diabetes. Every isolated RNA sample was fully reverse transcribed, so sequencing captured expressed TCRB transcripts. The table came from immunoSEQ multiplex PCR; TCRdb's copy has only in-frame clones and leaves some out. The table records about 900,000 clones, about a sixth of them present only once. Sequencing used naive CD4+ T cells from blood. These receptor sequences come from a woman between 18 and 30 years old in good health.

The chain couples TRBV11-2 to TRBJ2-7, with D possibly TRBD2 on 7 matching bases. Germline V gene data show CDR1 as SGHAT and CDR2 as FQNNGV. V was shortened by 2 bases and J by 6 bases, with 29 bases between the two germline ends. The CDR3 has 19 amino acids. Written as DNA, the CDR3 is TGTGCCAGCAGCTTATCCTTCAGGGGTGCTCCGGGACTACATGGCGAGCAGTACTTC. Protein sequence: CASSLSFRGAPGLHGEQYF.

This clone was found a few times. CDR3 sequence: CASSSSRGSYEQYF. For the CDR3, the DNA is TGTGCCAGCAGCTCCAGTCGGGGATCCTACGAGCAGTACTTC. The chain joins TRBV5-4 to TRBJ2-7; possible D gene TRBD2, 5 bases. Germline lookup yields CDR1 SGHNT and CDR2 YYREEE (reference sequence). The CDR3 sequence is 14 residues long. Trimming removed 3 bases at V and 1 base at J, with 11 bases between.

The chain uses TRBV19 and TRBJ2-3; possible D gene TRBD1, 6 bases. The V gene's germline CDR1 is LNHDA and CDR2 SQIVND (reference sequence). V was shortened by 8 bases and J by 2 bases, with 11 bases between the two germline ends. This CDR3 comprises 13 residues. CDR3 sequence: CASRTGLTDTQYF. DNA of the CDR3: TGTGCCAGTCGTACAGGGCTCACAGATACGCAGTATTTT. The full variable domain, its missing parts supplied by reference TRBV19 and TRBJ2-3, is DGGITQSPKYLFRKEGQNVTLSCEQNLNHDAMYWYRQDPGQGLRLIYYSQIVNDFQKGDIAEGYSVSREKKESFPLTVTSAQKNPTAFYLCASRTGLTDTQYFGPGTRLTVL.

The chain is built from TRBV5-4 and TRBJ2-6, with a tentative D call TRBD1 (6 bases). V was clipped by 0 bases and J by 1 base, with 8 bases between them. CDR3 length equals 16 residues. Germline CDR1 reads SGHNT; CDR2 reads YYREEE (reference sequence). This CDR3 reads CASSLGQVSGANVLTF. The DNA for the CDR3 is TGTGCCAGCAGCTTGGGACAGGTTTCTGGGGCCAACGTCCTGACTTTC.

This chain uses TRBV14 with TRBJ1-2; TRBD1 might be the D (5 bases). The CDR3 is made up of 13 amino acids. Looked up from germline, CDR1 is SGHDN and CDR2 is FVKESK. Between the trimmed V and J ends, which lost 4 bases and 4 bases, there was a span of 10 bases. For the CDR3, the DNA is TGTGCCAGCAGCCTCAGGGAGGGCTATGGCTACACCTTC. As protein: CASSLREGYGYTF.

The CDR3 region is CASTWKGATEAFF. CDR3 sequence (DNA): TGTGCCAGCACCTGGAAAGGGGCCACTGAAGCTTTCTTT. The chain combines TRBV6-1 with TRBJ1-1, with a weak D call TRBD1 (5 bases). V dropped 7 bases and J dropped 4 bases, with 13 bases sitting between them. The CDR3 is 13 residues long. Germline CDR1 reads MNHNS; CDR2 reads SASEGT.

This clone has only a few counts. The chain has TRBV28 and TRBJ2-1; 11 nucleotides agree with TRBD2. The V and J ends lost 5 bases and 5 bases, in that order; junction bases with no gene match: 5. Germline assignment: CDR1 MDHEN and CDR2 SYDVKM. This CDR3 comprises 15 residues. The CDR3 is CASSIIAGGDNEQFF. The CDR3, as DNA: TGTGCCAGCAGTATAATAGCGGGAGGGGACAATGAGCAGTTCTTC. The full variable domain, rest sourced from reference TRBV28 and TRBJ2-1, is DVKVTQSSRYLVKRTGEKVFLECVQDMDHENMFWYRQDPGLGLRLIYFSYDVKMKEKGDIPEGYSVSREKKERFSLILESASTNQTSMYLCASSIIAGGDNEQFFGPGTRLTVL.

The chain has TRBV6-5 and TRBJ1-5; D unclear. Trimming left V 6 bases short and J 2 bases short, with 11 bases between. The germline V gene has CDR1 MNHEY and CDR2 SVGAGI. This CDR3 comprises 14 residues. CDR3 sequence reads: CASRPTIGNQPQHF. CDR3 nucleotides: TGTGCCAGCAGGCCGACAATCGGCAATCAGCCCCAGCATTTT.

The chain has TRBV20-1 and TRBJ2-3; no clear D. CDR3 length: 11 amino acids. Germline CDR1 is DFQATT and CDR2 is SNEGSKA (reference sequence). The ends were cut back, 5 bases at V and 7 bases at J, with 10 bases in the middle. The CDR3 region is CSARLVNTQYF. The CDR3 nucleotides read TGCAGTGCTCGACTCGTGAATACGCAGTATTTT.